The 10 T cell receptor beta chains below all came from one sample that was sequenced in a study of cytomegalovirus exposure and HLA in healthy donors. PCR primers comprised 60 Vbeta and 13 Jbeta primers. Here immunoSEQ multiplex PCR was the method, and the copy in TCRdb shows in-frame clones only, minus some. This table holds some 270,000 clones, about 90% found once. Input material: PBMCs. All receptors come from a girl aged 2-10 years in good health and CMV-seronegative.

The rearrangement links TRBV5-1 to TRBJ2-7; TRBD2 matches at 9 bases. J lost 7 bases, V lost 0 bases, and 5 bases had no gene match. This CDR3 has 14 residues. The germline gives CDR1 SGHRS, CDR2 YFSETQ. CDR3 coding DNA: TGCGCCAGCAGCTTGGGACTAGCGGAGGGGGAGCAGTACTTC. Protein: CASSLGLAEGEQYF.

This rearrangement joins TRBV30 to TRBJ1-5; D is perhaps TRBD1 (6 bases). Between the trimmed V and J ends, which lost 0 bases and 9 bases, there was a span of 18 bases. The length of the CDR3 is 15 residues. Germline CDR1 GTSNPN, CDR2 SVGIG (reference sequence). CDR3 bases: TGTGCCTGGAGTGTACGGACAGACTTTCGGTGGCCCCAGCATTTT. It translates to CAWSVRTDFRWPQHF.

The chain is built from TRBV9 and TRBJ2-3; the match to TRBD1 covers 9 bases. This CDR3 comprises 17 residues. The germline gives CDR1 SGDLS, CDR2 YYNGEE. V shed 0 bases and J 0 bases; nucleotides not matched to a gene: 5. The CDR3: CASSVAHRGPSTDTQYF. CDR3 DNA: TGTGCCAGCAGCGTAGCTCACAGGGGGCCTAGCACAGATACGCAGTATTTT. Full variable domain (remainder filled in from reference TRBV9 and TRBJ2-3): DSGVTQTPKHLITATGQRVTLRCSPRSGDLSVYWYQQSLDQGLQFLIQYYNGEERAKGNILERFSAQQFPDLHSELNLSSLELGDSALYFCASSVAHRGPSTDTQYFGPGTRLTVL.

Comments on this clone: One end of the junction varies from germline; a read error may be responsible. The chain links TRBV27 to TRBJ2-7; 7 positions agree with TRBD1. Germline V lookup: CDR1 MNHEY, CDR2 SMNVEV (reference sequence). The CDR3 runs 13 residues. CDR3 sequence: CASRTRGGYEQCF. CDR3 nucleotide sequence: TGTGCCAGCAGAACGCGAGGGGGCTACGAGCAGTGCTTC.

The chain employs TRBV29-1 and TRBJ2-5; D call uncertain. Germline V lookup: CDR1 SQVTM, CDR2 ANQGSEA. V shed 2 bases and J shed 5 bases, with 9 bases lying between them. This CDR3 contains 12 residues. CDR3 residues: CSVEKSGETQYF. In DNA form, the CDR3 reads TGCAGCGTTGAAAAGTCCGGGGAGACCCAGTACTTC.

This chain connects TRBV5-1 to TRBJ2-1; the match to TRBD2 covers 7 bases. This CDR3 is 14 amino acids long. Germline V gene lookup returns CDR1 SGHRS and CDR2 YFSETQ. After removal of 5 bases from V and 6 bases from J, the junction contained 8 bases not matched to a gene. CDR3: CASRRKGTINEQFF. In DNA form, the CDR3 reads TGCGCCAGCAGAAGAAAAGGGACTATCAATGAGCAGTTCTTC.

V is TRBV7-2 and J is TRBJ1-1; D is possibly TRBD1 (6 bases). V was shortened by 1 base and J by 4 bases, with 25 bases between the two germline ends. The CDR3 is 19 residues long. CDR1 and CDR2 (germline): SGHTA, FQGNSA. CDR3 nucleotide sequence: TGTGCCAGCAGCTTAGTCCCCCGAAGCCGGGGGGCGGTTCCCACTGAAGCTTTCTTT. It specifies CASSLVPRSRGAVPTEAFF.

This sequence joins TRBV27 and TRBJ1-1; no definite D call. In germline, CDR1 is MNHEY, CDR2 SMNVEV (reference sequence). The CDR3 runs to 14 residues. Trimming stripped 6 bases from V and 2 bases from J, with 13 bases between. The CDR3 DNA is TGTGCCAGCAGCGGAGGGAGTCTCAACACTGAAGCTTTCTTT. It specifies CASSGGSLNTEAFF.

CDR3 protein: CASSPGLAGVGEQFF. CDR3 nucleotide sequence: TGTGCCAGCAGTCCGGGACTAGCGGGAGTTGGTGAGCAGTTCTTC. The chain joins TRBV27 to TRBJ2-1; 14 bases align to TRBD2. The germline V gene encodes CDR1 MNHEY and CDR2 SMNVEV (reference sequence). The CDR3 runs to 15 residues. Unmatched junction bases numbered 6, after V lost 5 bases and J lost 9 bases.

The V gene is TRBV2, the J gene TRBJ1-1; no clear D gene. The CDR3 is 15 amino acids. Per germline, CDR1 SNHLY and CDR2 FYNNEI. V shed 2 bases and J shed 4 bases, with 14 bases lying between them. CDR3 bases: TGTGCCAGCAGTGAAAGTGGGCAGGCGGGCACTGAAGCTTTCTTT. It codes for CASSESGQAGTEAFF.